The 6 T cell receptor beta chains in this list originate from one sample, sequenced in a study of T-cell reconstitution after alpha-beta-depleted transplantation in children. Library preparation (for TCRbeta) was performed with unique molecular identifiers. TCRdb ran MiXCR on the PCR reads and lists one entry per CDR3 protein. The data hold approximately 510,000 distinct CDR3 sequences, with about 17% observed a single time. Material: PBMCs from the stem cell graft donor, obtained from the stem cell graft. These receptor sequences come from a human donor who donated a stem cell graft to a child with acute lymphoblastic leukemia.

This clonotype appeared a few times. The chain employs TRBV14 and TRBJ2-7, with D uncertain. Germline CDR1 and CDR2: SGHDN and FVKESK. The V and J ends lost 2 bases and 4 bases respectively, with 12 bases between them. The CDR3 totals 14 residues. CDR3 DNA: TGTGCCAGCAGCCAATTAACAACAGTGTACGAGCAGTACTTC. Protein sequence: CASSQLTTVYEQYF. Combining the CDR3 with reference TRBV14 and TRBJ2-7 gives the whole variable domain EAGVTQFPSHSVIEKGQTVTLRCDPISGHDNLYWYRRVMGKEIKFLLHFVKESKQDESGMPNNRFLAERTGGTYSTLKVQPAELEDSGVYFCASSQLTTVYEQYFGPGTRLTVT.

The chain is built from TRBV5-1 and TRBJ1-5; possibly TRBD1 for D (5 bases). Germline loops: CDR1 SGHRS, CDR2 YFSETQ. V was clipped by 1 base and J by 6 bases, with 14 bases between them. CDR3 size: 15 residues. The CDR3 spells CASSLTGGSFQPQHF. CDR3 sequence (DNA): TGCGCCAGCAGCTTGACCGGGGGGTCGTTTCAGCCCCAGCATTTT.

The sample holds a few counts of this clonotype. The chain couples TRBV4-2 to TRBJ2-7; 12 bases line up with TRBD2. The CDR3 runs to 16 residues. V gave up 3 bases and J gave up 2 bases; unmatched junction bases: 5. Germline loops: CDR1 LGHNA, CDR2 YNFKEQ. This CDR3 reads CASSQASGRGPYEQYF. The CDR3 DNA sequence: TGTGCCAGCAGCCAGGCTAGCGGGAGGGGTCCCTACGAGCAGTACTTC.

This chain links TRBV6-1 with TRBJ2-7; D is perhaps TRBD1 (5 bases). V was pared by 7 bases and J by 6 bases, with 22 bases between. Germline V gene sequence: CDR1 MNHNS, CDR2 SASEGT. CDR3 length equals 15 residues. For the CDR3, the DNA is TGTGCCAGCACTCCCAGGGCCACCACAGGTCTCGAGCAGTACTTC. The encoded protein is CASTPRATTGLEQYF.

This rearrangement joins TRBV6-1 to TRBJ1-5; TRBD1 aligns across 8 bases. The CDR3 loop spans 15 amino acids. With 5 bases clipped from V and 5 bases from J, the junction kept 8 bases outside the gene matches. Per the germline V gene, CDR1 is MNHNS and CDR2 is SASEGT. CDR3 nucleotide sequence: TGTGCCAGCAGTCCCCGGACAGGGAACTATCAGCCCCAGCATTTT. Protein sequence: CASSPRTGNYQPQHF.

This clonotype was counted between two and nine times. The chain combines TRBV12-3 or TRBV12-4 with TRBJ1-5; D call uncertain. V was cut by 4 bases and J by 4 bases, with 14 bases left in between. The CDR3 has 15 amino acids. CDR3 residues: CASSSRRVPNQPQHF. Here the CDR3 DNA reads TGTGCCAGCAGTTCACGGCGGGTCCCAAATCAGCCCCAGCATTTT.